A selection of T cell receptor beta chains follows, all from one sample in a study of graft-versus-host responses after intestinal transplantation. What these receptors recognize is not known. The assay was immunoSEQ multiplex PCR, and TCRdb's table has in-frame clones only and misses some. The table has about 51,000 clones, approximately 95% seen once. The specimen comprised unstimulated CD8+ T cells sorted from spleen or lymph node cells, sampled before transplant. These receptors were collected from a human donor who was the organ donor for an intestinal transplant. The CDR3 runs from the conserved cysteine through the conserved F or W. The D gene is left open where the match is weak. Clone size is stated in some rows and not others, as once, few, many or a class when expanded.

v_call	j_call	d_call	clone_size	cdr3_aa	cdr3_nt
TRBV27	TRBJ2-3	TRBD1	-	CASSLSGQGANTQYF	TGTGCCAGCAGTTTATCGGGACAGGGGGCAAATACGCAGTATTTT
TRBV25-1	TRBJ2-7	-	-	CASSEPGRSSEQYF	TGTGCCAGCAGTGAACCAGGGAGATCATCCGAGCAGTACTTC
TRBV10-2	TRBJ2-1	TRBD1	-	CASSITGGNNEQFF	TGCGCCAGCAGTATCACAGGGGGAAACAATGAGCAGTTCTTC
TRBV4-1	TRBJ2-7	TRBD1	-	CASSQVGPMDRGYEQYF	TGCGCCAGCAGCCAAGTAGGCCCAATGGACAGGGGGTACGAGCAGTACTTC
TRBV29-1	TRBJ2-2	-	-	CSVAGTNTGELFF	TGCAGCGTCGCCGGGACTAACACCGGGGAGCTGTTTTTT
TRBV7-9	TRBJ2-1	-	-	CASSLSYNEQFF	TGTGCCAGCAGCTTGAGCTACAATGAGCAGTTCTTC
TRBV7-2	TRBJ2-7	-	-	CASSLGASITSEQYF	TGTGCCAGCAGCTTAGGAGCTTCCATCACCAGCGAGCAGTACTTC
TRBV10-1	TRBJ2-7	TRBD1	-	CASSAGQEAYEQYF	TGCGCCAGCAGTGCGGGACAGGAGGCCTACGAGCAGTACTTC
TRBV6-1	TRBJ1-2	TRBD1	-	CASSEGRLGTDLPYGYTF	TGTGCCAGCAGTGAAGGGCGACTCGGGACAGACCTCCCTTATGGCTACACCTTC
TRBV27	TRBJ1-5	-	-	CASSPGASNQPQHF	TGTGCCAGCAGTCCTGGCGCCAGCAATCAGCCCCAGCATTTT
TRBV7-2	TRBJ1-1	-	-	CASSLISGNTEAFF	TGTGCCAGCAGCTTAATCTCAGGGAACACTGAAGCTTTCTTT
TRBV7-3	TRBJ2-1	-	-	CASSLNPGSYNEQFF	TGTGCCAGCAGCTTAAACCCAGGGAGTTACAATGAGCAGTTCTTC
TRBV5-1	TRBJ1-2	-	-	CASSLIEPFNYGYTF	TGCGCCAGCAGCTTAATTGAGCCCTTCAACTATGGCTACACCTTC
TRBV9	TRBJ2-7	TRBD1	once	CASSDGTGAYEQYF	TGTGCCAGCAGCGATGGGACAGGGGCGTACGAGCAGTACTTC
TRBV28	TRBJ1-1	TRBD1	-	CASTWTGTEAFF	TGTGCCAGCACTTGGACAGGGACTGAAGCTTTCTTT
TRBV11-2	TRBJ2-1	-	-	CASSPTDSFNEQFF	TGTGCCAGCTCCCCCACGGACAGCTTCAATGAGCAGTTCTTC
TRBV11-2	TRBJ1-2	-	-	CASSLFARAGSGGYTF	TGTGCCAGCAGCTTATTCGCTAGGGCAGGGTCTGGTGGCTACACCTTC
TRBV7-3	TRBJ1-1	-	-	CASSLAGNTEAFF	TGTGCCAGCAGCTTAGCAGGGAACACTGAAGCTTTCTTT
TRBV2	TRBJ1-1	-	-	CASSHENTEAFF	TGTGCCAGCAGTCACGAGAACACTGAAGCTTTCTTT
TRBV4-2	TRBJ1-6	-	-	CASSQDPRGEDGNNSPLHF	TGTGCCAGCAGCCAAGATCCAAGGGGGGAGGACGGGAATAATTCACCCCTCCACTTT
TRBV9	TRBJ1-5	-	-	CASSVGINQPQHF	TGTGCCAGCAGCGTTGGAATTAATCAGCCCCAGCATTTT
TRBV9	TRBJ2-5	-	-	CASSAWTGTGAETQYF	TGTGCCAGCAGCGCCTGGACCGGGACTGGGGCTGAGACCCAGTACTTC
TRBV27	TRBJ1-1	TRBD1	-	CASRWLGTGGDTEAFF	TGTGCCAGCAGGTGGCTCGGGACAGGGGGTGACACTGAAGCTTTCTTT
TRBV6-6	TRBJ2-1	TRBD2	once	CASLSGGSYNEQFF	TGTGCCAGTCTTAGCGGGGGTTCCTACAATGAGCAGTTCTTC
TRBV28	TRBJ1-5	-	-	CASISDRYNQPQHF	TGTGCCAGCATTTCAGACAGGTACAATCAGCCCCAGCATTTT
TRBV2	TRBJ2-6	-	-	CASLGTPGANVLTF	TGTGCCAGCCTAGGGACGCCTGGGGCCAACGTCCTGACTTTC
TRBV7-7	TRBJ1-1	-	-	CASSHGEDTEAFF	TGTGCCAGCAGCCACGGCGAAGACACTGAAGCTTTCTTT
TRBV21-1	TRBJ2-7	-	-	CASSKGRLGRGGGIYEQYF	TGTGCCAGCAGCAAAGGGCGGTTAGGCAGGGGAGGGGGGATTTACGAGCAGTACTTC
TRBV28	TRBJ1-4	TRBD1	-	CASSSQREDRDERTRFF	TGTGCCAGCAGTTCACAACGAGAGGACAGGGACGAGCGGACTCGGTTTTTT
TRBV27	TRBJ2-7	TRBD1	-	CASRSLGQSYEQYF	TGTGCCAGCAGATCATTGGGACAGTCCTACGAGCAGTACTTC
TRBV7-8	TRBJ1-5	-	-	CASTPGGFNQPQHF	TGTGCCAGTACCCCGGGGGGGTTCAATCAGCCCCAGCATTTT
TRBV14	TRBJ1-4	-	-	CASSLGPAEKLFF	TGTGCCAGCAGCCTGGGCCCCGCTGAAAAACTGTTTTTT
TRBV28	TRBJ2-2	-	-	CATRPMSGELFF	TGTGCCACCAGACCTATGTCCGGGGAGCTGTTTTTT
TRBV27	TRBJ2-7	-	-	CASGGPSSYEQYF	TGTGCCAGCGGGGGACCGAGCTCCTACGAGCAGTACTTC
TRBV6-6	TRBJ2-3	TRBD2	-	CASTPGLAVSTDTQYF	TGTGCCAGCACCCCGGGACTAGCGGTCAGCACAGATACGCAGTATTTT
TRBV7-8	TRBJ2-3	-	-	CASSLPPTGLRDTQYF	TGTGCCAGCAGCTTACCCCCCACAGGCTTACGGGATACGCAGTATTTT
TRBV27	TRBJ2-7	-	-	CASSFALSSYEQYF	TGTGCCAGCAGTTTTGCCCTCAGCTCCTACGAGCAGTACTTC
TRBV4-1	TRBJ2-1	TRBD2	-	CASSQTGGVNEQFF	TGCGCCAGCAGCCAAACCGGGGGGGTTAATGAGCAGTTCTTC
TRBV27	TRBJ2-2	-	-	CASSPGVNTGELFF	TGTGCCAGCAGTCCGGGGGTGAACACCGGGGAGCTGTTTTTT
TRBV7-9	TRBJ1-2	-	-	CAAGEVTRANYGYTF	TGTGCCGCAGGGGAGGTGACAAGAGCTAACTATGGCTACACCTTC
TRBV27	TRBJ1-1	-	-	CASSLSYLQGLTEAFF	TGTGCCAGCAGTTTATCATACCTACAGGGACTCACTGAAGCTTTCTTT
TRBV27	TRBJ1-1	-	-	CASSQGLKDTEAFF	TGTGCCAGCAGTCAAGGGTTAAAGGACACTGAAGCTTTCTTT
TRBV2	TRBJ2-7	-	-	CASRGAEGLIEQYF	TGTGCCAGCAGGGGGGCGGAGGGGCTCATCGAGCAGTACTTC
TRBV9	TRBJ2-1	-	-	CASSVYSGSSYNEQFF	TGTGCCAGCAGCGTCTATAGCGGAAGTTCCTACAATGAGCAGTTCTTC
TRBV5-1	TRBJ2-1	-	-	CASSADIGPYNEQFF	TGCGCCAGCAGCGCGGACATTGGGCCCTACAATGAGCAGTTCTTC
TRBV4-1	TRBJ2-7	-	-	CASSQGGESYEQYF	TGCGCCAGCAGCCAAGGGGGAGAATCCTACGAGCAGTACTTC
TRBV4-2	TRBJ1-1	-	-	CASSQDPGYTEAFF	TGTGCCAGCAGCCAAGATCCGGGGTACACTGAAGCTTTCTTT
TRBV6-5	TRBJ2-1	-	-	CASSSYRERSYNEQFF	TGTGCCAGCAGTTCCTACAGGGAGCGCTCCTACAATGAGCAGTTCTTC
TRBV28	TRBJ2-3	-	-	CASSLIRDPNTDTQYF	TGTGCCAGCAGTTTAATCCGGGACCCTAACACAGATACGCAGTATTTT
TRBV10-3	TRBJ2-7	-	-	CAISESKSGSYEQYF	TGTGCCATCAGTGAGTCGAAGTCCGGATCGTACGAGCAGTACTTC